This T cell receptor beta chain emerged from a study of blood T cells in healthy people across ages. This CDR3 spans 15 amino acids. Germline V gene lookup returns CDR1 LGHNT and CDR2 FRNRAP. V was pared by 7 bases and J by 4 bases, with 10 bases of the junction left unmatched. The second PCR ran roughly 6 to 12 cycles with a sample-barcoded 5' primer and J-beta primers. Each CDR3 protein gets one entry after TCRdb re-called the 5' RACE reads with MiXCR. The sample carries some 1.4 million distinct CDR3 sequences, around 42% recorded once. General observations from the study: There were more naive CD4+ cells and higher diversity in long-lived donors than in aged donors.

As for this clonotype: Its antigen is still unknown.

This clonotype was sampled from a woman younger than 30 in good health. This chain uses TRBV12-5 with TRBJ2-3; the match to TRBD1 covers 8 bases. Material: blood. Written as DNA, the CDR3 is TGTGCTAGTGATCCGTTTCCAGGGGGCGCAGATACGCAGTATTTT. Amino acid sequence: CASDPFPGGADTQYF. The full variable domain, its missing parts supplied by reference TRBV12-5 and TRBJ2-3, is DARVTQTPRHKVTEMGQEVTMRCQPILGHNTVFWYRQTMMQGLELLAYFRNRAPLDDSGMPKDRFSAEMPDATLATLKIQPSEPRDSAVYFCASDPFPGGADTQYFGPGTRLTVL.